This T cell receptor (beta chain) was obtained from a study of beta chain features in type 1 diabetes. Study background: Sorted cells numbering around 100,000,000 were examined across all samples.

Around 0.12 L of blood, on average, came from one heparinised draw per donor. The count of this clone is one. The antigen remains undetermined. Notes on the study in general: Shorter TCRB CDR3s, moderately but significantly so, marked every one of the four CD4+ subsets in Type 1 diabetes patients.

Reverse transcription of all isolated RNA meant that expressed TCRB transcripts were sequenced. Measured with immunoSEQ multiplex PCR; TCRdb has only the in-frame clones, and not every one. The profile shows about 740,000 clones, roughly 12% of them singletons. This CDR3 spans 14 amino acids. With 4 bases removed from V and 4 bases from J, the gap between germline ends came to 17 bases. Germline CDR1 and CDR2: SQVTM and ANQGSEA. This chain uses TRBV29-1 with TRBJ2-7; TRBD1 is a possible D gene (6 bases). The clonotype comes from a man between 18 and 35 years old with type 1 diabetes. The specimen was naive CD4+ T cells from blood. This chain's CDR3 is CSVGGQTGIYEQYF. In DNA, the CDR3 is TGCAGCGTTGGGGGCCAAACAGGGATATACGAGCAGTACTTC.